This TCR beta chain was documented in a study of blood T cell repertoires in COVID-19. As processed by the authors: Reference gene primer amplification gave estimated nucleated cell counts. Assay used: immunoSEQ multiplex PCR; TCRdb lists only in-frame clones, some missing. For V, J and clone size, that table is used; D and trimming come from the DNA. The repertoire holds tens of thousands of clones, 80% to 90% seen once, with under 5.5% in the top ten. Sequenced sample: peripheral blood. The sequence derives from a man aged 60-69 years with acute or convalescent COVID-19.

CDR3: CASSPRRLADNEQFF. In DNA, the CDR3 is TGCGCCAGCAGCCCCCGGCGACTAGCGGACAATGAGCAGTTCTTC. The genes are TRBV4-1 and TRBJ2-1; 9 nucleotides match TRBD2. The CDR3 runs to 15 residues. Germline V gene data show CDR1 as MGHRA and CDR2 as YSYEKL. The J segment lost 5 bases and the V segment lost 4 bases, leaving 6 bases of the junction unmatched.